This T cell receptor beta chain appears in the sequencing data of a study of circulating CD8 cells and anti-PD-1 response in melanoma. TCR libraries were prepared from 15 ng of total RNA with the QIAseq Immune Repertoire TCR panel. TCRdb reanalysed the reads using MiXCR and keeps one entry per CDR3 protein. The top ten hold around 6% of the sample, which has about 1,600 distinct CDR3 sequences, about 10% seen once. CDR1 is LNHDA, CDR2 SQIVND, per germline (reference sequence). With V trimmed by 6 bases and J by 3 bases, 4 bases remained unmatched. The CDR3 loop spans 13 amino acids. Sample share makes this clonotype medium-sized. From live CD3+CD8+TCRalphabeta+ cells, four PD-1 and/or TIGIT subsets were sorted.

The TCR sequence derives from a human donor with melanoma. Sequenced material: CD8+ T cells from PBMCs, taken at baseline or after one month of anti-PD-1 therapy (not recorded which). The chain uses TRBV19 and TRBJ1-1, with 7 nucleotides matching TRBD1. CDR3 DNA: TGTGCCAGTAGGGGTCAGGGGGACACTGAAGCTTTCTTT. The encoded protein is CASRGQGDTEAFF. The whole variable domain, remainder taken from reference TRBV19 and TRBJ1-1, is DGGITQSPKYLFRKEGQNVTLSCEQNLNHDAMYWYRQDPGQGLRLIYYSQIVNDFQKGDIAEGYSVSREKKESFPLTVTSAQKNPTAFYLCASRGQGDTEAFFGQGTRLTVV.